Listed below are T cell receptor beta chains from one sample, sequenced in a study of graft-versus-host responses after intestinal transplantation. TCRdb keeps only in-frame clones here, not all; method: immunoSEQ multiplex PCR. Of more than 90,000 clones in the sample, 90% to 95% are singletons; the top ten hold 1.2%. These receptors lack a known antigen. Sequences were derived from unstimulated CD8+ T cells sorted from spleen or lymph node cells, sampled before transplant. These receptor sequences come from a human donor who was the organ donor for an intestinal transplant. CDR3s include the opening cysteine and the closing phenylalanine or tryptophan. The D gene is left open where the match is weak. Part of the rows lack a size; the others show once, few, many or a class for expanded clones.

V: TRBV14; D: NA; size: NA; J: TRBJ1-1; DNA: TGTGCCAGCAGCCAAGGACTGTACACTGAAGCTTTCTTT; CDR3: CASSQGLYTEAFF
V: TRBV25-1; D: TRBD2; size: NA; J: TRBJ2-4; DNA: TGTGCCAGCAGTGAATGGTCCCAGCGGGACGCGCACAACATTCAGTACTTC; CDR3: CASSEWSQRDAHNIQYF
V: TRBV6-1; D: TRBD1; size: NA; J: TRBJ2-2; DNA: TGTGCCAGCAGTGATTGGGACAGGGGGACCGGGGAGCTGTTTTTT; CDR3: CASSDWDRGTGELFF
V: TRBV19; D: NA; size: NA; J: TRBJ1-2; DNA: TGTGCCAGTAGTGCGTTACAGGGAGAAGATGGCTACACCTTC; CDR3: CASSALQGEDGYTF
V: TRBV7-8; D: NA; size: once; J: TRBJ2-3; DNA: TGTGCCAGCAGCTTGGGGGGACCCCTCAGCACAGATACGCAGTATTTT; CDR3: CASSLGGPLSTDTQYF
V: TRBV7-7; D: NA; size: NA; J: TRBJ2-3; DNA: TGTGCCAGCAGCTACACGGGAGCCAGCACAGATACGCAGTATTTT; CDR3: CASSYTGASTDTQYF
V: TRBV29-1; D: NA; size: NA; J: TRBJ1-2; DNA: TGCAGCGTCCTTACAGGGCCCACCTTC; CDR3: CSVLTGPTF
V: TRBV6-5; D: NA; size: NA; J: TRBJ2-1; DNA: TGTGCCAGCAGTTACGGGCGAAACAATGAGCAGTTCTTC; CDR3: CASSYGRNNEQFF
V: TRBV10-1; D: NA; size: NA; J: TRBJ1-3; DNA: TGCGCCAGCAGTGAGGGGTGGAGGGGTAGAAACACCATATATTTT; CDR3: CASSEGWRGRNTIYF
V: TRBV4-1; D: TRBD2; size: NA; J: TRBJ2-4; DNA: TGCGCCAGCAGCCGCGGGACTAGCGGGAACAACTGGAACATTCAGTACTTC; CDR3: CASSRGTSGNNWNIQYF
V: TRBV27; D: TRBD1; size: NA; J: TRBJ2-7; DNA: TGTGCCAGCAGTGTAACCGGGACAGGGTACGAGCAGTACTTC; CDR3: CASSVTGTGYEQYF
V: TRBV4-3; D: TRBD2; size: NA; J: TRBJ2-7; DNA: TGCGCCAGCAGCCAAGCGGATCGGCTAGCGGGAGAAAAGCAGTACTTC; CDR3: CASSQADRLAGEKQYF
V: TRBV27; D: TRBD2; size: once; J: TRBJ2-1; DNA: TGTGCCAGCAGTCCCATTCTAGCGGGAGGCCCCAATGAGCAGTTCTTC; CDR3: CASSPILAGGPNEQFF
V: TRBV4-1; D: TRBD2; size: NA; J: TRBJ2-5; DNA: TGCGCCAGCAGCCAAGTCCTAGCGGGTAAGGAAGAGACCCAGTACTTC; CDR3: CASSQVLAGKEETQYF
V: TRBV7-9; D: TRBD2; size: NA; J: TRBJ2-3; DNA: TGTGCCAGCAGCTTAGGTCTCGCGGGAGGAACAGATACGCAGTATTTT; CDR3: CASSLGLAGGTDTQYF
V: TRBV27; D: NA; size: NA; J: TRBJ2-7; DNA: TGTGCCAGCAGATCGGACAGTCCCTACGAGCAGTACTTC; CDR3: CASRSDSPYEQYF
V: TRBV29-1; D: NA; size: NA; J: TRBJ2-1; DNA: TGCAGCGTCCACTGGCTTAGCTCCTACAATGAGCAGTTCTTC; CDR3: CSVHWLSSYNEQFF
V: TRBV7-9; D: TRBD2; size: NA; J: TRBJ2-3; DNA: TGTGCCAGCAGCTTAGCGGGAGGGCCAACAGATACGCAGTATTTT; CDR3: CASSLAGGPTDTQYF
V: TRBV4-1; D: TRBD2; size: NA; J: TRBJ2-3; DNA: TGCGCCAGCAGCCAGGAACCTTATAGCGGGAGTACAGATACGCAGTATTTT; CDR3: CASSQEPYSGSTDTQYF
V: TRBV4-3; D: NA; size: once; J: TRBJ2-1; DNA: TGCGCCAGCAGCCAAGACCGGGGGGCCCTTACGACTGAGCAGTTCTTC; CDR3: CASSQDRGALTTEQFF
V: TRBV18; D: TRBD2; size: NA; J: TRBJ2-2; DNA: TGTGCCAGCTCACTGACTAGCGGGAGGGCTTACACCGGGGAGCTGTTTTTT; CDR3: CASSLTSGRAYTGELFF
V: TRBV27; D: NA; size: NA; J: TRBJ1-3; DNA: TGTGCCAGCAGCCCCGGGACGGGAAACTCTGGAAACACCATATATTTT; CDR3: CASSPGTGNSGNTIYF
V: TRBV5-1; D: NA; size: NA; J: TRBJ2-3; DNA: TGCGCCAGCAGCTGGACTTCTAGCGCCGGTACAGATACGCAGTATTTT; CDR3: CASSWTSSAGTDTQYF
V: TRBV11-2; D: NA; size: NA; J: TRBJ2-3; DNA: TGTGCCAGCAGCCATCTAGCAGATACGCAGTATTTT; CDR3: CASSHLADTQYF
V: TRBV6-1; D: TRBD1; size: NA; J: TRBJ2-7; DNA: TGTGCCAGCAGTGTAGCACGACAGGGGGCGCGAGGCGAGCAGTACTTC; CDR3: CASSVARQGARGEQYF
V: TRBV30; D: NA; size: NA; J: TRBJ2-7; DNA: TGTGCCTGGAGTGTAGCAGGAATCTACGAGCAGTACTTC; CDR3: CAWSVAGIYEQYF
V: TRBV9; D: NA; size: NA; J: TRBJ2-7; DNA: TGTGCCAGCAGCGGCAGGGGTCCCGCCTACGAGCAGTACTTC; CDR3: CASSGRGPAYEQYF
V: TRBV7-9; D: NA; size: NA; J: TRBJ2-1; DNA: TGTGCCAGCAGCTTAGCTCAGGGCGACAATGAGCAGTTCTTC; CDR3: CASSLAQGDNEQFF
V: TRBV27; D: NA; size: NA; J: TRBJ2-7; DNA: TGTGCCAGCGGGCTGGACGCCTCCTACGAGCAGTACTTC; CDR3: CASGLDASYEQYF
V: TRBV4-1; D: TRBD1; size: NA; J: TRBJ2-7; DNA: TGCGCCAGCAGCCAAGTGCGAGACAGGGGTTACGAGCAGTACTTC; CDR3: CASSQVRDRGYEQYF
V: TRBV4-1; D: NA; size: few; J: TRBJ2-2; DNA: TGCGCCAGCAGCCAAGTGGCAGCTCCGGGGGAGCTGTTTTTT; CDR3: CASSQVAAPGELFF
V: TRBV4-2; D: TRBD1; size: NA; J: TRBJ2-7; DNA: TGTGCCAGCAGCCTCGACAGGGGGCCCTACGAGCAGTACTTC; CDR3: CASSLDRGPYEQYF
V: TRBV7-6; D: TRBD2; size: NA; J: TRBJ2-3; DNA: TGTGCCAGCAGCCCGACCGATTGGGAGGGCGGAGATACGCAGTATTTT; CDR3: CASSPTDWEGGDTQYF
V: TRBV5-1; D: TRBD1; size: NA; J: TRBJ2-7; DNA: TGCGCCAGCAGCACGACAGGGACACCCTACGAGCAGTACTTC; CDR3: CASSTTGTPYEQYF
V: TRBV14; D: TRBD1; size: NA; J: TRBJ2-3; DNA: TGTGCCAGCAGCAAGGGACAGGGGGGAGGCACAGATACGCAGTATTTT; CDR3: CASSKGQGGGTDTQYF
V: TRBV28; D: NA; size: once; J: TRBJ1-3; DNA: TGTGCCAGCAGTTTCTCGGGGTATCAGTATGGAAACACCATATATTTT; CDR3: CASSFSGYQYGNTIYF
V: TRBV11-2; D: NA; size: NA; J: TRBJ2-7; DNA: TGTGCCAGCAGCTTTGGGACACGGGCATGGGAGCAGTACTTC; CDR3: CASSFGTRAWEQYF
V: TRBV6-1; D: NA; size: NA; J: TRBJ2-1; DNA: TGTGCCATCAAGTGGGGGGATGAGCAGTTCTTC; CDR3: CAIKWGDEQFF
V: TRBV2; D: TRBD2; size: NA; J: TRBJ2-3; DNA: TGTGCCAGCAGTTCCGGGACTAGCGGGAGAGATACGCAGTATTTT; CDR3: CASSSGTSGRDTQYF
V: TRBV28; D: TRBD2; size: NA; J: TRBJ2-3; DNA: TGTGCCAGCAGTTTACCCAGCGGGAGGAGCACAGATACGCAGTATTTT; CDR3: CASSLPSGRSTDTQYF
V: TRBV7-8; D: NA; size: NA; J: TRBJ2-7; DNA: TGTGCCAGCAGCCCAGCGACAGGAGATACCTACGAGCAGTACTTC; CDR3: CASSPATGDTYEQYF
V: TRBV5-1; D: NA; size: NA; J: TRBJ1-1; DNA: TGCGCCAGCAGCTTGGGGGGCCTAGCTGAAGCTTTCTTT; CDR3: CASSLGGLAEAFF